These T cell receptor beta chains were read from a single sample in a study of vaccination effects on CD4 cells after COVID-19. Their antigens remain unidentified. The repertoire was sequenced with immunoSEQ multiplex PCR; TCRdb's copy has only in-frame clones and lacks some. The sample carries about 59,000 clones, roughly 78% recorded once. The sequencing used CD4+ T cells from PBMCs cultured with HCoV-OC43 spike peptides, collected after COVID-19 vaccination. All receptors derive from a human donor who received a COVID-19 vaccine. CDR3s include the opening cysteine and the closing phenylalanine or tryptophan. D genes are given only for firm matches. The listing skips clone size in some rows; elsewhere it reads once, few, many or a size class.

clone_size: .
v_call: TRBV19
d_call: TRBD1
j_call: TRBJ1-1
cdr3_nt: TGTGCCAGTAACGTAGGGACAGAGAACACTGAAGCTTTCTTT
cdr3_aa: CASNVGTENTEAFF

clone_size: .
v_call: TRBV25-1
d_call: .
j_call: TRBJ1-6
cdr3_nt: TGTGCCAGCAGTGAAGGTCGAACGGCGGGCGATTCACCCCTCCACTTT
cdr3_aa: CASSEGRTAGDSPLHF

clone_size: few
v_call: TRBV2
d_call: TRBD2
j_call: TRBJ2-1
cdr3_nt: TGTGCCAGCAGTGAACAGGGACTAGCACTCAATGAGCAGTTCTTC
cdr3_aa: CASSEQGLALNEQFF

clone_size: .
v_call: TRBV9
d_call: TRBD2
j_call: TRBJ2-1
cdr3_nt: TGTGCCAGCAGCGTAGTGGCTAGCGGGGGGATGCTCTTC
cdr3_aa: CASSVVASGGMLF

clone_size: .
v_call: TRBV6-5
d_call: .
j_call: TRBJ2-1
cdr3_nt: TGTGCCAGCAGTTACGGGGCTGGCCATGAGCAGTTCTTC
cdr3_aa: CASSYGAGHEQFF

clone_size: .
v_call: TRBV4-3
d_call: .
j_call: TRBJ1-2
cdr3_nt: TGCGCCAGCAGCCAGAAAGACGGTAACTATGGCTACACCTTC
cdr3_aa: CASSQKDGNYGYTF

clone_size: .
v_call: TRBV5-1
d_call: .
j_call: TRBJ1-4
cdr3_nt: TGCGCCAGCAGCCTCCGCGACTATGCTAATGAAAAACTGTTTTTT
cdr3_aa: CASSLRDYANEKLFF

clone_size: once
v_call: TRBV5-1
d_call: .
j_call: TRBJ2-5
cdr3_nt: TGCGCCAGCAGCTTGGGACCAGGGGCCTACCAAGAGACCCAGTACTTC
cdr3_aa: CASSLGPGAYQETQYF

clone_size: .
v_call: TRBV7-7
d_call: .
j_call: TRBJ2-5
cdr3_nt: TGTGCCAGCAGCCGAGGACCCCAAGAGACCCAGTACTTC
cdr3_aa: CASSRGPQETQYF

clone_size: few
v_call: TRBV19
d_call: .
j_call: TRBJ1-1
cdr3_nt: TGTGCCAGTAGTATATCTAGGGTCGGGCCTGAAGCTTTCTTT
cdr3_aa: CASSISRVGPEAFF

clone_size: once
v_call: TRBV3-1/TRBV3-2
d_call: TRBD2
j_call: TRBJ2-5
cdr3_nt: TGTGCCAGCAGCCACCTCTTTCGGGGGGGACATCTGGAGACCCAGTACTTC
cdr3_aa: CASSHLFRGGHLETQYF